This T cell receptor (beta chain) was recorded in a study of shared clonotypes between healthy human individuals. Here immunoSEQ multiplex PCR was the method, and the copy in TCRdb shows in-frame clones only, minus some. The sample lists more than 200,000 clones; 60% to 80% were seen once. The CDR3 spans 14 residues. J gave up 1 base and V 5 bases, and 3 bases lay outside the gene matches. CDR1 SNHLY and CDR2 FYNNEI come from the germline V gene. This receptor was taken from a man aged 25 to 45 in good health. Material: memory CD4+ T cells sorted from blood. Subset of the sample: CD45RA-negative fraction. The V and J genes are TRBV2 and TRBJ2-5; 8 bases agree with TRBD1. This CDR3 reads CASSPGTGQETQYF. DNA for the CDR3: TGTGCCAGCAGTCCCGGGACAGGCCAAGAGACCCAGTACTTC.